A single sample is the source of the 30 T cell receptor beta chains below, sequenced in a study of T cell responses to AZD1222 COVID-19 vaccine. Repertoires were generated with immunoSEQ multiplex PCR, while TCRdb's copy carries only in-frame clones and drops some. The profile shows over 100,000 clones, around 82% of them singletons. The sample was peripheral blood, taken on day 0 of AZD1222 vaccination. Every receptor here comes from an adult in good health.

The chain employs TRBV14 and TRBJ2-1, with 7 nucleotides matching TRBD1. V shed 4 bases and J 7 bases; nucleotides not matched to a gene: 10. This CDR3 is 15 amino acids long. Germline V gene sequence: CDR1 SGHDN, CDR2 FVKESK. The CDR3 reads CASSLGPRGTNEQFF. The CDR3 DNA reads as TGTGCCAGCAGCCTGGGACCCAGGGGGACGAATGAGCAGTTCTTC.

The chain employs TRBV6-5 and TRBJ2-5, with a weak D call TRBD2 (5 bases). CDR3 length equals 11 residues. Germline loops: CDR1 MNHEY, CDR2 SVGAGI. The V and J ends lost 5 bases and 5 bases respectively, with 6 bases between them. CDR3 coding DNA: TGTGCCAGCAGTACGGGGGAGACCCAGTACTTC. This codes for CASSTGETQYF.

V and J are TRBV7-3 and TRBJ2-3, with D uncertain. There are 13 residues in the CDR3. Germline V gene data show CDR1 as SGHTA and CDR2 as FQGTGA. Trimming removed 5 bases at V and 4 bases at J, with 10 bases between. In DNA, the CDR3 is TGTGCCAGCAGCAGGGAAGTGGCAGATACGCAGTATTTT. This codes for CASSREVADTQYF.

The chain is built from TRBV27 and TRBJ1-2; TRBD1 aligns across 8 bases. CDR1 and CDR2 (germline): MNHEY, SMNVEV (reference sequence). The V gene end was trimmed by 0 bases and the J gene end by 0 bases; junction bases not matched to a gene: 9. The CDR3 has 18 residues. The CDR3 DNA reads as TGTGCCAGCAGTTTATCGAAAGGCAGGGGGCCAGCTAACTATGGCTACACCTTC. Protein: CASSLSKGRGPANYGYTF.

V gene TRBV7-2 combines with J gene TRBJ2-7; D is possibly TRBD2 (5 bases). Deletions cut 6 bases from V and 6 bases from J, with 15 bases between. Germline CDR1 SGHTA, CDR2 FQGNSA. The CDR3 contains 13 residues. The CDR3: CASSQPGGIEQYF. In DNA, the CDR3 is TGTGCCAGCAGTCAGCCCGGAGGAATCGAGCAGTACTTC.

This sequence joins TRBV7-2 and TRBJ2-3, with D uncertain. The CDR3 is 17 residues long. Germline V lookup: CDR1 SGHTA, CDR2 FQGNSA. Trimming took 2 bases from V and 2 from J, leaving 17 bases between them. The CDR3 loop is CASSLKGSRGDTDTQYF. In DNA, the CDR3 is TGTGCCAGCAGCTTAAAGGGTAGTCGCGGAGACACAGATACGCAGTATTTT.

The chain links TRBV6-1 to TRBJ2-7; TRBD2 matches 13 bases. CDR1 is MNHNS and CDR2 is SASEGT in the germline V gene. V gave up 3 bases and J gave up 1 base; unmatched junction bases: 9. The CDR3 totals 18 residues. The DNA of the CDR3 is TGTGCCAGCAGTGACGGGACTAGCGGGAAGGGCGGGTCCTACGAGCAGTACTTC. Protein product: CASSDGTSGKGGSYEQYF.

This chain links TRBV6-9 with TRBJ1-2; TRBD1 matches 9 bases. Per germline, CDR1 MNHGY and CDR2 SVAAGI. CDR3 size: 16 residues. Trimming at V came to 8 bases and at J to 2 bases, leaving 12 bases not matched to a gene. The CDR3: CASLPGQGTRNYGYTF. DNA of the CDR3: TGTGCCAGCCTTCCGGGACAGGGTACACGGAACTATGGCTACACCTTC.

The chain is built from TRBV5-6 and TRBJ1-1; D gene ambiguous. CDR1 SGHDT and CDR2 YYEEEE come from the germline V gene. The CDR3 loop spans 14 amino acids. V lost 1 base to trimming and J lost 0 bases, with 7 bases between them. The CDR3 bases are TGTGCCAGCAGCTTGCTTACCGTGAACACTGAAGCTTTCTTT. Translation: CASSLLTVNTEAFF.

This chain links TRBV5-4 with TRBJ1-1, with TRBD1 as a possible D gene (5 bases). The V end was cut by 0 bases, the J end by 7 bases, with 13 bases between. This CDR3 comprises 14 residues. CDR1 is SGHNT and CDR2 is YYREEE in the germline V gene (reference sequence). CDR3 bases: TGTGCCAGCAGCTTGGCCGGGGCTAGGGGTGAAGCTTTCTTT. Translated, it gives CASSLAGARGEAFF.

The V gene is TRBV28, the J gene TRBJ2-4; tentatively, D is TRBD2 (6 bases). This CDR3 has 14 residues. The germline V gene has CDR1 MDHEN and CDR2 SYDVKM. Trimming removed 8 bases at V and 4 bases at J, with 15 bases between. The DNA of the CDR3 is TGTGCCAGCCTCGAGGGTAGCGGTAAAAACATTCAGTACTTC. Translating it yields CASLEGSGKNIQYF.

This clone has more than one count but fewer than ten. This chain links TRBV6-5 with TRBJ2-7; TRBD2 aligns across 13 bases. J was trimmed by 3 bases and V by 6 bases; bases with no gene match: 5. Germline loops: CDR1 MNHEY, CDR2 SVGAGI. The CDR3 covers 15 residues. The CDR3 spells CASSALAGGHYEQYF. The DNA for the CDR3 is TGTGCCAGCAGCGCACTAGCGGGAGGGCACTACGAGCAGTACTTC.

This chain connects TRBV18 to TRBJ2-7, with TRBD2 matching 13 bases. The length of the CDR3 is 20 residues. The J segment lost 3 bases and the V segment lost 4 bases, leaving 18 bases of the junction unmatched. The germline gives CDR1 KGHSH, CDR2 LQKENI. CDR3 residues: CASSRYTPGTSGDLGYEQYF. The CDR3 coding sequence is TGTGCCAGCTCACGATACACTCCGGGGACTAGCGGGGACCTGGGCTACGAGCAGTACTTC.

The V gene is TRBV28, the J gene TRBJ2-7; D not resolved. CDR3 length equals 14 residues. The ends were cut back, 3 bases at V and 8 bases at J, with 17 bases in the middle. Germline lookup yields CDR1 MDHEN and CDR2 SYDVKM. This chain's CDR3 is CASSFSQGIVKQYF. For the CDR3, the DNA is TGTGCCAGCAGTTTCAGTCAAGGAATCGTGAAGCAGTACTTC.

The chain recombines TRBV20-1 with TRBJ2-3; 10 nucleotides line up with TRBD2. CDR3 length equals 16 residues. With V trimmed by 3 bases and J by 2 bases, 8 bases remained unmatched. Germline CDR1 is DFQATT and CDR2 is SNEGSKA (reference sequence). The CDR3 spells CSASPPSGSPTDTQYF. The CDR3 region has the DNA TGCAGTGCTAGTCCGCCTAGCGGGAGCCCCACAGATACGCAGTATTTT.

The V and J genes are TRBV28 and TRBJ1-1, with D possibly TRBD1 on 6 matching bases. Germline lookup yields CDR1 MDHEN and CDR2 SYDVKM. Trimming cost V 5 bases and J 1 base, with 11 bases left between them. This CDR3 has 14 residues. Written as DNA, the CDR3 is TGTGCCAGCAGTCCGGGGGGGCGGAACACTGAAGCTTTCTTT. Translation gives CASSPGGRNTEAFF.

This sequence joins TRBV6-2 or TRBV6-3 and TRBJ1-6; no reliable D call. Looked up from germline, CDR1 is MNHEY and CDR2 is SVGEGT. Trimming shortened V by 4 bases and J by 7 bases, and 8 bases separated the two germline ends. There are 13 residues in the CDR3. The CDR3 DNA is TGTGCCAGCAGTTCGATGGGGAATTCACCCCTCCACTTT. Its protein product is CASSSMGNSPLHF.

This clone was counted once. This sequence joins TRBV5-1 and TRBJ1-2; the D gene is possibly TRBD1 (5 bases). The ends were cut back, 4 bases at V and 7 bases at J, with 20 bases in the middle. The CDR3 is made up of 15 amino acids. The germline CDR1 and CDR2 sequences are SGHRS and YFSETQ. CDR3 sequence reads: CASSPEDPGQAGYTF. CDR3 nucleotide sequence: TGCGCCAGCAGCCCGGAGGATCCAGGGCAGGCTGGCTACACCTTC.

The chain joins TRBV11-2 to TRBJ1-2; D ambiguous. The CDR3 extends over 15 amino acids. Germline loops: CDR1 SGHAT, CDR2 FQNNGV. V lost 3 bases and J lost 2, with 13 bases in between. The DNA for the CDR3 is TGTGCCAGCAGCTTTTCGGCCGGGAGCAACTATGGCTACACCTTC. It encodes CASSFSAGSNYGYTF.

This chain joins TRBV11-3 and TRBJ2-3, with TRBD1 matching 10 bases. Germline lookup yields CDR1 SGHNT and CDR2 YENEEA. The J segment lost 2 bases and the V segment lost 2 bases, leaving 4 bases of the junction unmatched. This CDR3 has 16 amino acids. The CDR3 DNA sequence: TGTGCCAGCAGCTTATTTGGGACAGGGGCCACAGATACGCAGTATTTT. Protein product: CASSLFGTGATDTQYF.

The chain joins TRBV4-1 to TRBJ2-1; tentative D call: TRBD1 (6 bases). Trimming pared 4 bases from V and 10 bases from J, leaving 20 bases between. This CDR3 contains 15 residues. Germline CDR1 reads MGHRA; CDR2 reads YSYEKL. CDR3 DNA: TGCGCCAGCAGCCTACTCGGGGCAGGGGAAGGAGAGCAGTTCTTC. Its translation is CASSLLGAGEGEQFF.

DNA of the CDR3: TGTGCCACCAGCAGAGTGCGGCAGTTCGGTGAAAAACTGTTTTTT. Amino acid sequence: CATSRVRQFGEKLFF. The chain has TRBV15 and TRBJ1-4, with D unclear. Germline CDR1 reads LNHNV; CDR2 reads YYDKDF (reference sequence). CDR3 length equals 15 residues. With 1 base removed from V and 7 bases from J, the gap between germline ends came to 13 bases.

The rearrangement links TRBV4-2 to TRBJ2-2, with 7 nucleotides matching TRBD2. This CDR3 contains 17 residues. CDR1 is LGHNA, CDR2 YNFKEQ, per germline. Germline trimming cut 2 bases from V and 0 bases from J; bases unmatched to any gene: 6. CDR3 sequence (DNA): TGTGCCAGCAGCCAACGCACGGGAGGCGCGAACACCGGGGAGCTGTTTTTT. Translated: CASSQRTGGANTGELFF.

The genes are TRBV18 and TRBJ1-5; TRBD1 aligns across 7 bases. V lost 1 base to trimming and J lost 4 bases; unmatched junction nucleotides: 4. Germline values: CDR1 KGHSH, CDR2 LQKENI. The CDR3 runs 15 residues. CDR3 residues: CASSPLEQGNQPQHF. Here the CDR3 DNA reads TGTGCCAGCTCACCACTGGAACAGGGGAATCAGCCCCAGCATTTT.

The rearrangement uses TRBV12-3 or TRBV12-4 and TRBJ2-4, with D uncertain. The CDR3 spans 13 residues. The ends were cut back, 1 base at V and 7 bases at J, with 8 bases in the middle. The CDR3, as DNA: TGTGCCAGCAGTTTAGGGGTAGGGAACATTCAGTACTTC. Translated: CASSLGVGNIQYF.

The chain joins TRBV5-4 to TRBJ2-1; 10 bases agree with TRBD1. Germline V gene data show CDR1 as SGHNT and CDR2 as YYREEE (reference sequence). This CDR3 contains 15 residues. The J segment lost 7 bases and the V segment lost 3 bases, leaving 7 bases of the junction unmatched. Here the CDR3 reads CASSSGTGVSNEQFF. The CDR3 DNA reads TGTGCCAGCAGCTCCGGGACAGGGGTCTCGAATGAGCAGTTCTTC.

The V gene is TRBV29-1, the J gene TRBJ1-2; D gene unclear. Germline V CDR1 and CDR2: SQVTM, ANQGSEA. There are 12 residues in the CDR3. Trimming removed 1 base from V and 8 bases from J, with 11 bases in between. The CDR3 sequence is CSVEGQVKGYTF. CDR3 bases: TGCAGCGTTGAAGGGCAGGTAAAGGGCTACACCTTC.

The chain has TRBV9 and TRBJ2-1, with TRBD2 identical over 11 bases. Germline trimming cut 0 bases from V and 10 bases from J; bases unmatched to any gene: 6. The germline CDR1 and CDR2 sequences are SGDLS and YYNGEE. This CDR3 comprises 15 residues. DNA for the CDR3: TGTGCCAGCAGCGTAGCCCCCGGGACTAGCGGCGAGCAGTTCTTC. This gives the protein CASSVAPGTSGEQFF.

The chain combines TRBV28 with TRBJ1-2; no clear D gene. The CDR3 totals 12 residues. Trimming took 2 bases from V and 3 from J, leaving 4 bases between them. The V gene's germline CDR1 is MDHEN and CDR2 SYDVKM. The CDR3 here is CASSLQDYGYTF. DNA of the CDR3: TGTGCCAGCAGTTTACAGGACTATGGCTACACCTTC.

V and J are TRBV6-9 and TRBJ1-1; D is undetermined. The V end was cut by 2 bases, the J end by 10 bases, with 14 bases between. The CDR3 is 13 amino acids. The germline CDR1 and CDR2 sequences are MNHGY and SVAAGI. The CDR3 region has the DNA TGTGCCAGCAGTTATCCGGACGGTGTAAGAGCTTTCTTT. Its protein product is CASSYPDGVRAFF.